This T cell receptor (beta chain) was obtained from a study of shared T cell receptors in the human thymus. Some clones are missing from TCRdb's copy, which holds only in-frame ones; the method was immunoSEQ multiplex PCR. This sample has approximately 660,000 clones; more than 75% occur once, and the top ten carry about 0.01%. The CDR3 totals 14 residues. V was clipped by 8 bases and J by 6 bases, with 20 bases between them. The germline gives CDR1 MNHEY, CDR2 SMNVEV (reference sequence). Only one count was recorded for this clone. This same sample was also taken into another study, of human thymus T cells. As that report states: Having surgery to correct congenital heart defects, healthy Finnish infants acted as the donors. Corrective cardiac surgery supplied the resected thymus tissue. Related work found strong thymic repertoire overlap between unrelated individuals.

The source of this sequence is a boy less than two years old with a congenital heart defect. The gene calls are TRBV27 and TRBJ2-7, with D uncertain. Sequenced sample: thymocytes. CDR3 nucleotides: TGTGCCAGCGGAGTTTCCCCGATCTCGGGCGAGCAGTACTTC. Protein: CASGVSPISGEQYF.